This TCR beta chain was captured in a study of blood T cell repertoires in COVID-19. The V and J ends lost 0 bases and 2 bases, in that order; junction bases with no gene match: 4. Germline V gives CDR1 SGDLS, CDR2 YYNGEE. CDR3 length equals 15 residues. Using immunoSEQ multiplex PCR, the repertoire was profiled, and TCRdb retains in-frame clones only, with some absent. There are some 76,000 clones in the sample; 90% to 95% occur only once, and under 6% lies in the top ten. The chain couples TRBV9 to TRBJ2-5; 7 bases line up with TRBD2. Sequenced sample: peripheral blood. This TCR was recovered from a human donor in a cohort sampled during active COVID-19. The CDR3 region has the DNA TGTGCCAGCAGCGTAGGCGGGGGTTTTCAAGAGACCCAGTACTTC. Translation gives CASSVGGGFQETQYF.